This T cell receptor beta chain emerged from a study of OX40 agonist ivuxolimab in advanced cancers. The wider study: Patients receiving dose escalation had hepatocellular carcinoma, melanoma, renal cell or head and neck cancer. Overall study findings and caveats: Average numbers of expanded clones were greater in CD8+ T cells than in CD4+.

TCRdb's copy holds only in-frame clones and misses some; the assay was immunoSEQ multiplex PCR. The table has nearly 95,000 clones, under 95% seen once. Note on this clone: Its antigen is as yet unknown.

Material: CD4+ or CD8+ T cells sorted from blood, obtained in a trial of the OX40 agonist ivuxolimab. This receptor was obtained from an adult with an advanced solid tumor such as melanoma, head and neck, liver or kidney cancer.

In DNA, the CDR3 is TGTGCCAGCAGTTACGGGGGTAACTATGGCTACACCTTC. This codes for CASSYGGNYGYTF. The V and J genes are TRBV6-5 and TRBJ1-2, with D perhaps TRBD1 (5 bases). Per the germline V gene, CDR1 is MNHEY and CDR2 is SVGAGI. This CDR3 spans 13 amino acids. V was shortened by 2 bases and J by 1 base, with 5 bases between the two germline ends.